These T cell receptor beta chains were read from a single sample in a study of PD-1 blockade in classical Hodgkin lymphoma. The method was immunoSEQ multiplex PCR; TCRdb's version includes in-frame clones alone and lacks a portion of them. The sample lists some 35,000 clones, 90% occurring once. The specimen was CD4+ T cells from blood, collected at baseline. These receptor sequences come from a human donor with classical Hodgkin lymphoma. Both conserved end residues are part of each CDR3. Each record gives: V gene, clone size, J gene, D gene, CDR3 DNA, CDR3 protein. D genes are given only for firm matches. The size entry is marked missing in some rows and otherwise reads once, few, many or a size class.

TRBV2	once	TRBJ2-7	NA	TGTGCCAGCAGTGACCAACTCTACGAGCAGTACTTC	CASSDQLYEQYF
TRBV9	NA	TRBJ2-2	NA	TGTGCCAGCAGCGTAGGACTACACCTAGGGGAGGCCGGGGAGCTGTTTTTT	CASSVGLHLGEAGELFF
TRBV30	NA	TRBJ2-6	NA	TGTGCCTGGACTCAGGGTTATGGTGGGGCCAACGTCCTGACTTTC	CAWTQGYGGANVLTF
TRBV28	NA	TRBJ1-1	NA	TGTGCCAGCACCCCCCGGTATGGGAACACTGAAGCTTTCTTT	CASTPRYGNTEAFF
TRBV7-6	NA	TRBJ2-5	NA	TGTGCCAGCAGCCAAAAATCCAAAGAGACCCAGTACTTC	CASSQKSKETQYF
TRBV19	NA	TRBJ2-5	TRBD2	TGTGCCAGTAGTAACGGACTAGCGGGAGAGACCCAGTACTTC	CASSNGLAGETQYF
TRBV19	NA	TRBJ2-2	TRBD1	TGTGCCAGTAGTATTTTCCCGACAGGGGTTCCCGGGGAGCTGTTTTTT	CASSIFPTGVPGELFF
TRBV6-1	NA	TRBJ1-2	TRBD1	TGTGCCAGCAGTGAAGCGGGGGCAGGGGGCCCCTATGGCTACACCTTC	CASSEAGAGGPYGYTF
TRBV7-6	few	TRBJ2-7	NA	TGTGCCAGCAGCTTGAGGGGACCCTACGAGCAGTACTTC	CASSLRGPYEQYF
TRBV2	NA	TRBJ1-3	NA	TGTGCCAGCAGTACAGGGACCGGAAACACCATATATTTT	CASSTGTGNTIYF
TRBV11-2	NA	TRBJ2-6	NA	TGTGCCAGCAGCTTAGGGCAGGCCGGGCTTCGGGCCAACGTCCTGACTTTC	CASSLGQAGLRANVLTF
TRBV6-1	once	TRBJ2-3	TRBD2	TGTGCCAGCAGGCGGACTAGCCCAGATACGCAGTATTTT	CASRRTSPDTQYF
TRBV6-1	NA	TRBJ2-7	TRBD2	TGTGCCACCAGGGTGGGCGGGAGCTCCTACGAGCAGTACTTC	CATRVGGSSYEQYF
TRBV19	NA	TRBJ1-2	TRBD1	TGTGCCAGTAGTATGGCCTATCCGGGACAGGGACCCGATGGCTACACCTTC	CASSMAYPGQGPDGYTF
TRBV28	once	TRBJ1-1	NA	TGTGCCAGCAGCCCCTTGACACCAAAGGCCACTGAAGCTTTCTTT	CASSPLTPKATEAFF
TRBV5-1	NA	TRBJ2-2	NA	TGCGCCAGCAGCTTGAAGTTTCCTGACAGTAGGTCCGGGGAGCTGTTTTTT	CASSLKFPDSRSGELFF
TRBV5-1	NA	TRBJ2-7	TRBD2	TGCGCCAGCACCCCTAGCGGGAGTACACACGAGCAGTACTTC	CASTPSGSTHEQYF
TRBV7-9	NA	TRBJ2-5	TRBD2	TGTGCCAGCAGCCGACTAGCCCCAGGAGAGACCCAGTACTTC	CASSRLAPGETQYF
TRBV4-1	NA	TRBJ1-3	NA	TGCGCCAGCAGCCAAGGGGCGGCTCGGCAGCCGGGCCGGGGGAACACCATATATTTT	CASSQGAARQPGRGNTIYF
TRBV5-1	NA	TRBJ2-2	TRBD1	TGCGCCAGCAGCTTCACAGGGGCCCTCAACACCGGGGAGCTGTTTTTT	CASSFTGALNTGELFF
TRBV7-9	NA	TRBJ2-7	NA	TGTGCCAGCAGCGCTCGGTGGGGTGGGGGCTACGAGCAGTACTTC	CASSARWGGGYEQYF
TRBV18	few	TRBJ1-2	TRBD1	TGTGCCAGCTCACCGAGGGGGCTCTATGGCTACACCTTC	CASSPRGLYGYTF
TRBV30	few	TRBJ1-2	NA	TGTGCCTGGAGCGTCGGGGAAGGCTACACCTTC	CAWSVGEGYTF
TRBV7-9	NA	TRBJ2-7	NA	TGTGCCAGCAGCTCATCTTTCCAGGGGAGAGGCGAGCAGTACTTC	CASSSSFQGRGEQYF
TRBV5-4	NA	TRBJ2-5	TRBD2	TGTGCCAGCAGCCTTACTAGCGGCACTCAAGAGACCCAGTACTTC	CASSLTSGTQETQYF